These 24 T cell receptor beta chains originate from one sample sequenced in a study of patients and donors after allogeneic stem cell transplantation. Each CDR3 protein gets one entry after TCRdb re-called the RT-PCR reads with MiXCR. The data show fewer than 75,000 distinct CDR3 sequences, 26% seen once. The sample taken for sequencing was blood, either unsorted or a sorted T cell fraction (not recorded which). These receptors all stem from a human donor who was either an allogeneic HSCT recipient or a stem cell or donor lymphocyte infusion donor (not recorded which). It is not recorded whose cells these are; they may come from a transplant donor.

This clonotype was seen ten or more times. V usage is TRBV10-3 and J usage is TRBJ2-1, with D hard to call. Germline CDR1 and CDR2: ENHRY and SYGVKD. The CDR3 totals 14 residues. The germline V and J ends were trimmed by 6 bases and 4 bases, with 13 bases remaining between them. CDR3 bases: TGTGCCATCAGGGACCCTCGCGTTTACAATGAGCAGTTCTTC. Translated, it gives CAIRDPRVYNEQFF.

There are a few counts of this clonotype. In nucleotides, the CDR3 is TGTGCCAGCAGCTCCTATAACACAGGGACCTATGGCTACACCTTC. Its protein is CASSSYNTGTYGYTF. This chain connects TRBV5-6 to TRBJ1-2; TRBD1 is a possible D gene (6 bases). Trimming pared 3 bases from V and 4 bases from J, leaving 16 bases between. This CDR3 spans 15 amino acids. In germline, CDR1 is SGHDT, CDR2 YYEEEE.

Only a few counts were recorded for this clonotype. The chain couples TRBV5-1 to TRBJ2-7, with D unclear. Germline CDR1 and CDR2: SGHRS and YFSETQ. Trimming shortened V by 0 bases and J by 4 bases, and 20 bases separated the two germline ends. The CDR3 sequence is 17 residues long. This chain's CDR3 is CASSLDGSYSYFYEQYF. CDR3 nucleotide sequence: TGCGCCAGCAGCTTGGATGGCAGTTATTCTTATTTTTACGAGCAGTACTTC.

This clonotype was recorded a few times. This rearrangement joins TRBV24-1 to TRBJ2-5; the D gene could be TRBD1 or TRBD2 (5 bases each). V was cut by 2 bases and J by 1 base, with 10 bases left in between. Germline loops: CDR1 KGHDR, CDR2 SFDVKD. The CDR3 contains 15 residues. CDR3 region: CATSDSLGTQETQYF. The DNA for the CDR3 is TGTGCCACCAGTGATTCCCTCGGGACCCAAGAGACCCAGTACTTC.

In its sample, this clonotype was seen a few times. The chain recombines TRBV6-2 or TRBV6-3 with TRBJ2-5; D unresolved. The ends were cut back, 2 bases at V and 5 bases at J, with 9 bases in the middle. The CDR3 totals 13 residues. Germline V CDR1 and CDR2: MNHEY, SVGEGT. The CDR3 sequence is CASSYPGHETQYF. CDR3 nucleotide sequence: TGTGCCAGCAGTTACCCCGGGCACGAGACCCAGTACTTC.

The rearrangement joins TRBV25-1 to TRBJ2-1; TRBD2 matches at 8 bases. From germline, CDR1 is MGHDK and CDR2 SYGVNS. Unmatched junction bases numbered 7, after V lost 2 bases and J lost 1 base. The length of the CDR3 is 17 residues. CDR3 coding DNA: TGTGCCAGCAGTGAACCCGGGGGGGGCCGGTCCTACAATGAGCAGTTCTTC. This translates into CASSEPGGGRSYNEQFF.

The chain has TRBV27 and TRBJ1-1, with 8 nucleotides matching TRBD1. Germline CDR1 and CDR2: MNHEY and SMNVEV (reference sequence). J lost 1 base, V lost 4 bases, and 8 bases had no gene match. This CDR3 has 16 residues. CDR3 sequence reads: CASSSPRDRPNTEAFF. The CDR3, as DNA: TGTGCCAGCAGTTCCCCCCGGGACAGGCCGAACACTGAAGCTTTCTTT.

This clonotype was seen a few times. CDR3 bases: TGTGCCAGCAGTGGCACATGGGCCTCCTATAATTCACCCCTCCACTTT. Translation: CASSGTWASYNSPLHF. The chain joins TRBV28 to TRBJ1-6, with D hard to call. This CDR3 is built from 16 residues. Trimming removed 5 bases from V and 0 bases from J, with 11 bases in between. CDR1 MDHEN and CDR2 SYDVKM come from the germline V gene.

V and J are TRBV20-1 and TRBJ2-3, with TRBD2 identical over 10 bases. Germline V CDR1 and CDR2: DFQATT, SNEGSKA (reference sequence). The length of the CDR3 is 14 residues. V was clipped by 6 bases and J by 3 bases; unmatched bases: 6. The CDR3 DNA reads TGCAGTGCCAATCTAGCGGGAGTGACAGATACGCAGTATTTT. It is translated as CSANLAGVTDTQYF.

The chain carries TRBV29-1 and TRBJ1-2; no clear D. V lost 4 bases to trimming and J lost 4 bases, with 16 bases between them. Germline V CDR1 and CDR2: SQVTM, ANQGSEA. The CDR3 has 14 amino acids. CDR3 coding DNA: TGCAGCGTTGTCCCCCTGAGAGGGTCCTATGGCTACACCTTC. The encoded protein is CSVVPLRGSYGYTF.

The V gene is TRBV10-3, the J gene TRBJ2-5, with 7 bases identical to TRBD2. Germline values: CDR1 ENHRY, CDR2 SYGVKD. The V gene end was trimmed by 0 bases and the J gene end by 5 bases; junction bases not matched to a gene: 3. CDR3 size: 14 residues. The CDR3 protein is CAISESAGPETQYF. CDR3 nucleotides: TGTGCCATCAGTGAGTCAGCGGGGCCGGAGACCCAGTACTTC.

The genes are TRBV7-2 and TRBJ2-1; D is unclear. Germline-derived CDR1 and CDR2 are SGHTA and FQGNSA. The CDR3 totals 14 residues. The V gene lost 4 bases and the J gene lost 5 bases, with 12 bases spanning the gap. CDR3 region: CASSSPPVHNEQFF. The CDR3 region has the DNA TGTGCCAGCAGCTCACCCCCAGTCCACAATGAGCAGTTCTTC.

This clonotype occurred many times. This chain uses TRBV9 with TRBJ1-5; TRBD1 matches 7 bases. Germline loops: CDR1 SGDLS, CDR2 YYNGEE. The V and J ends lost 4 bases and 6 bases, in that order; junction bases with no gene match: 7. The CDR3 totals 14 residues. The CDR3 is CASSPTGLSQPQHF. CDR3 DNA: TGTGCCAGCAGCCCGACAGGGCTCAGTCAGCCCCAGCATTTT.

The chain has TRBV4-1 and TRBJ1-1; D is undetermined. CDR3 length equals 20 residues. Germline assignment: CDR1 MGHRA and CDR2 YSYEKL. Trimming stripped 1 base from V and 0 bases from J, with 24 bases between. Here the CDR3 DNA reads TGCGCCAGCAGCCAAGCACCCCTTCGCTTCGGCCAGAACATGAACACTGAAGCTTTCTTT. Its protein is CASSQAPLRFGQNMNTEAFF.

This clonotype showed up many times. The chain employs TRBV7-9 and TRBJ1-1; D is uncertain. CDR1 SEHNR and CDR2 FQNEAQ come from the germline V gene (reference sequence). V lost 11 bases, J lost 7 bases, and 11 bases lay in between. The length of the CDR3 is 10 residues. In DNA, the CDR3 is TGTGCCCCCGGCAAGCTTGAAGCTTTCTTT. This gives the protein CAPGKLEAFF.

This chain connects TRBV4-3 to TRBJ2-7; 13 nucleotides align to TRBD2. Germline CDR1 is LGHNA and CDR2 is YSLEER. This CDR3 is built from 19 residues. Germline trimming cut 0 bases from V and 2 bases from J; bases unmatched to any gene: 10. The CDR3 region is CASSQDELAGGPSPYEQYF. In nucleotides, the CDR3 is TGCGCCAGCAGCCAAGATGAACTAGCGGGAGGGCCCTCACCCTACGAGCAGTACTTC.

The rearrangement joins TRBV12-3 or TRBV12-4 to TRBJ2-3; no firm D call. Trimming took off 7 bases at V and 2 bases at J, with 7 bases between the two ends. The CDR3 length is 12 residues. The CDR3, as DNA: TGTGCCAGCACCCTAAACACAGATACGCAGTATTTT. Translated, it gives CASTLNTDTQYF.

V usage is TRBV5-1 and J usage is TRBJ1-2; D is unresolved. The V end was cut by 0 bases, the J end by 8 bases, with 14 bases between. CDR1 SGHRS and CDR2 YFSETQ come from the germline V gene. The CDR3 loop spans 14 amino acids. The CDR3 loop is CASSLAEGRLGYTF. CDR3 coding DNA: TGCGCCAGCAGCTTGGCCGAAGGGCGTTTAGGCTACACCTTC. The complete variable domain, with remaining parts taken from reference TRBV5-1 and TRBJ1-2, reads KAGVTQTPRYLIKTRGQQVTLSCSPISGHRSVSWYQQTPGQGLQFLFEYFSETQRNKGNFPGRFSGRQFSNSRSEMNVSTLELGDSALYLCASSLAEGRLGYTFGSGTRLTVV.

This clonotype has just a few counts. The chain has TRBV4-3 and TRBJ2-1, with 7 bases matching TRBD2. The CDR3 is 18 amino acids. The germline CDR1 and CDR2 sequences are LGHNA and YSLEER. The J segment lost 6 bases and the V segment lost 0 bases, leaving 14 bases of the junction unmatched. The DNA for the CDR3 is TGCGCCAGCAGCCAAGAGGGAAGGTGGCAGGGAGGGTCCAATGAGCAGTTCTTC. As protein: CASSQEGRWQGGSNEQFF.

This clonotype came up a few times. The chain employs TRBV5-1 and TRBJ2-5, with D maybe TRBD2 (5 bases). Germline CDR1 is SGHRS and CDR2 is YFSETQ. The length of the CDR3 is 15 residues. V was pared by 0 bases and J by 4 bases, with 13 bases between. The CDR3 spells CASSLVSLGGETQYF. The CDR3 nucleotides are TGCGCCAGCAGCTTGGTTTCACTCGGAGGAGAGACCCAGTACTTC.

The V gene is TRBV20-1, the J gene TRBJ2-7; D possibly corresponds to TRBD2 (5 bases). The CDR3 length is 13 residues. Trimming shortened V by 3 bases and J by 2 bases, and 11 bases separated the two germline ends. Germline V CDR1 and CDR2: DFQATT, SNEGSKA (reference sequence). The CDR3 region is CSASYVSAYEQYF. CDR3 DNA sequence: TGCAGTGCTAGCTACGTTAGCGCCTACGAGCAGTACTTC.

This clonotype was seen only a few times. The V gene is TRBV15, the J gene TRBJ2-7, with D hard to call. The CDR3 totals 13 residues. Germline V gives CDR1 LNHNV, CDR2 YYDKDF (reference sequence). V lost 1 base and J lost 3, with 7 bases in between. The CDR3 loop reads CATSRAANYEQYF. CDR3 DNA sequence: TGTGCCACCAGCAGAGCGGCCAACTACGAGCAGTACTTC.

This chain uses TRBV4-1 with TRBJ2-2; no definite D call. The CDR3 spans 16 residues. The germline CDR1 and CDR2 sequences are MGHRA and YSYEKL. V lost 3 bases and J lost 1, with 12 bases in between. CDR3 region: CASSHPQAENTGELFF. DNA for the CDR3: TGCGCCAGCAGCCACCCGCAGGCGGAGAACACCGGGGAGCTGTTTTTT.

This clonotype showed up just a few times. This chain links TRBV10-3 with TRBJ1-1; 8 bases map to TRBD1. The germline CDR1 and CDR2 sequences are ENHRY and SYGVKD. CDR3 length: 14 amino acids. The J segment lost 1 base and the V segment lost 5 bases, leaving 3 bases of the junction unmatched. The CDR3 region has the DNA TGTGCCATCAGTATGGACAGGGCGAACACTGAAGCTTTCTTT. The encoded protein is CAISMDRANTEAFF.